This entry is about one T cell receptor (beta chain). Sequencing was performed with immunoSEQ multiplex PCR; in TCRdb, only in-frame clones are kept and a portion is missing. The sample includes hundreds of thousands of clones, 90% to 95% of them seen just once. The sample comes from a study of blood T cell repertoires in COVID-19. The CDR3 runs to 17 residues. The V and J ends lost 1 base and 1 base, in that order; junction bases with no gene match: 9. Looked up from germline, CDR1 is LGHNA and CDR2 is YNFKEQ. The specimen sequenced was peripheral blood. The V gene is TRBV4-2, the J gene TRBJ1-1; the match to TRBD1 covers 7 bases. This receptor was obtained from a woman between 18 and 29 years old who had recovered from COVID-19. CDR3 sequence reads: CASSQGGGVLQNTEAFF. In nucleotides, the CDR3 is TGTGCCAGCAGCCAAGGAGGGGGCGTCCTACAGAACACTGAAGCTTTCTTT.